The next 32 T cell receptor beta chains were all read from a single sample in a study of OX40 agonist ivuxolimab in advanced cancers. The method was immunoSEQ multiplex PCR; TCRdb's version includes in-frame clones alone and lacks a portion of them. Counted here are roughly 74,000 clones, approximately 88% occurring once; the ten biggest clones make up over 2%. The sequences come from CD4+ or CD8+ T cells sorted from blood, collected in a trial of the OX40 agonist ivuxolimab. These receptors were collected from an adult with an advanced solid tumor such as melanoma, head and neck, liver or kidney cancer.

The chain is built from TRBV19 and TRBJ2-1; 10 bases are a match to TRBD1. V was pared by 3 bases and J by 2 bases, with 19 bases of the junction left unmatched. The CDR3 runs to 21 residues. Germline V gene sequence: CDR1 LNHDA, CDR2 SQIVND (reference sequence). The CDR3 DNA sequence: TGTGCCAGTAGTATGGGCCCCTTTAGACAGGGGGCAAAGTTTACCTACAATGAGCAGTTCTTC. Translated: CASSMGPFRQGAKFTYNEQFF. The full variable domain, rest sourced from reference TRBV19 and TRBJ2-1, is DGGITQSPKYLFRKEGQNVTLSCEQNLNHDAMYWYRQDPGQGLRLIYYSQIVNDFQKGDIAEGYSVSREKKESFPLTVTSAQKNPTAFYLCASSMGPFRQGAKFTYNEQFFGPGTRLTVL.

The CDR3 DNA is TGTGCCCTAAGACTCGCCTCCGACTATGGCTACACCTTC. Translation gives CALRLASDYGYTF. The chain has TRBV28 and TRBJ1-2, with D hard to call. The CDR3 is 13 residues long. Germline CDR1 and CDR2: MDHEN and SYDVKM. V shed 11 bases and J shed 3 bases, with 16 bases lying between them.

The chain's CDR3 is CASRPRMDNEQFF. The CDR3 DNA reads as TGTGCCAGCAGACCAAGAATGGACAATGAGCAGTTCTTC. The chain combines TRBV6-5 with TRBJ2-1; D is unclear. V was clipped by 6 bases and J by 5 bases, with 11 bases between them. The germline CDR1 and CDR2 sequences are MNHEY and SVGAGI. This CDR3 contains 13 residues.

V usage is TRBV28 and J usage is TRBJ2-1; possible D gene TRBD1, 5 bases. The CDR3 length is 14 residues. The V gene lost 8 bases and the J gene lost 1 base, with 12 bases spanning the gap. The germline CDR1 and CDR2 sequences are MDHEN and SYDVKM. CDR3 sequence: CASGRAGSYNEQFF. DNA of the CDR3: TGTGCCAGCGGTAGGGCAGGGTCCTACAATGAGCAGTTCTTC.

The chain recombines TRBV18 with TRBJ2-7; 7 bases are shared with TRBD1. J gave up 7 bases and V 2 bases, and 11 bases lay outside the gene matches. This CDR3 is 15 amino acids long. Germline V CDR1 and CDR2: KGHSH, LQKENI. CDR3 sequence reads: CASSPNPGQSEEQYF. The DNA for the CDR3 is TGTGCCAGCTCACCAAATCCGGGACAGTCGGAGGAGCAGTACTTC.

This chain joins TRBV5-1 and TRBJ2-7; D may correspond to TRBD1 or TRBD2 (5 bases each). The germline gives CDR1 SGHRS, CDR2 YFSETQ. This CDR3 has 15 amino acids. V lost 0 bases and J 3 bases, leaving 13 bases between the germline ends. The CDR3 nucleotides read TGCGCCAGCAGCTTGGGGGGCCGGGAAGACTACGAGCAGTACTTC. It yields the protein CASSLGGREDYEQYF.

This clone was seen once. Other nucleotide sequences in the sample specify the same CDR3. V usage is TRBV2 and J usage is TRBJ2-7, with TRBD2 matching 7 bases. Germline V gives CDR1 SNHLY, CDR2 FYNNEI. The junction had 6 bases not matched to a gene; V was cut back by 4 bases and J by 3 bases. The CDR3 contains 14 residues. The CDR3 spells CASSGPGGGYEQYF. The CDR3 DNA reads TGTGCCAGCAGTGGACCGGGGGGAGGCTACGAGCAGTACTTC.

The J gene is TRBJ2-1, the V gene TRBV5-4; 11 positions match TRBD2. Germline V gives CDR1 SGHNT, CDR2 YYREEE (reference sequence). V trimming: 4 bases; J trimming: 5 bases; junction bases outside the gene matches: 2. CDR3 length: 14 residues. The CDR3 nucleotides read TGTGCCAGCAGCCCGACTAGCGGGGACAATGAGCAGTTCTTC. Its protein is CASSPTSGDNEQFF.

V gene TRBV10-2 combines with J gene TRBJ1-6; 7 bases are shared with TRBD1. CDR3 length: 15 residues. The V gene end was trimmed by 6 bases and the J gene end by 7 bases; junction bases not matched to a gene: 9. The germline V gene encodes CDR1 WSHSY and CDR2 SAAADI. DNA of the CDR3: TGCGCCAGCAGGGGTCCGGGGACAGAGAATTCACCCCTCCACTTT. Translation: CASRGPGTENSPLHF.

The CDR3 DNA reads as TGTGCCAGCAGCTTAGACTACACAGATACGCAGTATTTT. It encodes CASSLDYTDTQYF. The J gene is TRBJ2-3, the V gene TRBV7-2; no reliable D call. The CDR3 loop spans 13 amino acids. Trimming left V 1 base short and J 2 bases short, with 4 bases between. Germline CDR1 SGHTA, CDR2 FQGNSA.

The chain couples TRBV6-5 to TRBJ2-7, with TRBD1 identical over 7 bases. The CDR3 has 15 residues. Germline assignment: CDR1 MNHEY and CDR2 SVGAGI. As DNA, the CDR3 is TGTGCTACCCACGGGACAGTTCGGCTTCCAGACGAGCAGTACTTC. Protein product: CATHGTVRLPDEQYF.

This clone occurred a few times. The rearrangement uses TRBV27 and TRBJ2-5; the match to TRBD2 covers 10 bases. CDR1 is MNHEY, CDR2 SMNVEV, per germline (reference sequence). The junction had 9 bases not matched to a gene; V was cut back by 8 bases and J by 6 bases. This CDR3 is built from 14 residues. CDR3 residues: CASSQAGGLKTQYF. CDR3 coding DNA: TGTGCCAGCTCTCAAGCGGGAGGGTTAAAGACCCAGTACTTC.

The CDR3, as DNA: TGTGCCAGCAGCTTAGGCAGGGGAGTCGACGAGCAGTACTTC. Protein sequence: CASSLGRGVDEQYF. The chain couples TRBV7-6 to TRBJ2-7; maybe TRBD1 (6 bases). The CDR3 length is 14 residues. V was clipped by 1 base and J by 5 bases, with 12 bases between them. Germline CDR1 is SGHVS and CDR2 is FNYEAQ.

In DNA, the CDR3 is TGTGCCAGCAGTTTGGGGGGGACTAGCCGGGAGACCCAGTACTTC. It yields the protein CASSLGGTSRETQYF. The chain combines TRBV27 with TRBJ2-5, with 9 nucleotides matching TRBD2. The CDR3 loop spans 15 amino acids. CDR1 MNHEY and CDR2 SMNVEV come from the germline V gene (reference sequence). J lost 5 bases, V lost 3 bases, and 7 bases had no gene match.

The chain has TRBV6-6 and TRBJ1-5, with D possibly being TRBD1 (5 bases). Trimming pared 4 bases from V and 3 bases from J, leaving 10 bases between. Germline V gene sequence: CDR1 MNHNY, CDR2 SVGAGI (reference sequence). CDR3 length: 14 amino acids. CDR3 residues: CASSFDSFNQPQHF. The DNA of the CDR3 is TGTGCCAGCAGTTTCGACAGTTTCAATCAGCCCCAGCATTTT.

This clone has just a few counts. This sequence joins TRBV28 and TRBJ1-6; 7 bases are shared with TRBD1. The CDR3 totals 15 residues. V dropped 7 bases and J dropped 9; count of bases not matched to a gene: 12. Germline V gives CDR1 MDHEN, CDR2 SYDVKM. The CDR3 loop is CASTRDRAGSSPLHF. CDR3 bases: TGTGCCAGCACCCGAGACAGGGCCGGGAGTTCACCCCTCCACTTT.

This clone was seen just once. J is TRBJ2-3 and V is TRBV7-2; unclear D gene. Germline V CDR1 and CDR2: SGHTA, FQGNSA. The CDR3 sequence is 14 residues long. V was trimmed by 1 base and J by 0 bases, leaving 5 bases between them. In DNA, the CDR3 is TGTGCCAGCAGCTTAGTTGCTAGCACAGATACGCAGTATTTT. Amino acid sequence: CASSLVASTDTQYF.

The J gene is TRBJ1-4, the V gene TRBV2, with unresolved D. CDR3 length equals 14 residues. CDR1 SNHLY and CDR2 FYNNEI come from the germline V gene. Trimming cost V 1 base and J 4 bases, with 7 bases left between them. The CDR3 nucleotides read TGTGCCAGCAGTGAAGTCGGCCTTAATGAAAAACTGTTTTTT. Its translation: CASSEVGLNEKLFF.

The J gene is TRBJ2-5, the V gene TRBV7-2, with TRBD2 matching over 7 bases. The CDR3 has 15 residues. The J segment lost 9 bases and the V segment lost 4 bases, leaving 14 bases of the junction unmatched. The germline V gene encodes CDR1 SGHTA and CDR2 FQGNSA. The CDR3 sequence is CASSSFRESREAQYF. CDR3 sequence (DNA): TGTGCCAGCAGCTCTTTCAGGGAAAGTCGGGAGGCCCAGTACTTC.

The rearrangement joins TRBV6-5 to TRBJ2-7, with unresolved D. Looked up from germline, CDR1 is MNHEY and CDR2 is SVGAGI. V was clipped by 6 bases and J by 7 bases, with 16 bases between them. The CDR3 covers 13 residues. CDR3 nucleotide sequence: TGTGCCAGCAGGCACCAAAGCCACTATGAGCAGTACTTC. Translating it yields CASRHQSHYEQYF.

The J gene is TRBJ1-2, the V gene TRBV5-6; D is ambiguous. The CDR3 covers 16 residues. Germline loops: CDR1 SGHDT, CDR2 YYEEEE. V was trimmed by 2 bases and J by 4 bases, leaving 18 bases between them. This CDR3 is CASSFRRDLRRYGYTF. CDR3 DNA sequence: TGTGCCAGCAGCTTTCGGCGGGATCTCCGCCGCTATGGCTACACCTTC.

Here the CDR3 DNA reads TGTGCCAGCAGCTTAGCTCAATCAGGGGGCTTAAGCACAGATACGCAGTATTTT. Its protein product is CASSLAQSGGLSTDTQYF. This chain connects TRBV7-2 to TRBJ2-3; TRBD1 aligns across 8 bases. The V gene end was trimmed by 0 bases and the J gene end by 0 bases; junction bases not matched to a gene: 8. Germline CDR1 is SGHTA and CDR2 is FQGNSA. This CDR3 is 18 amino acids long.

This clone was recorded once. This chain joins TRBV7-2 and TRBJ1-2, with 8 bases that match TRBD1. Germline CDR1 is SGHTA and CDR2 is FQGNSA. The CDR3 totals 16 residues. V gave up 6 bases and J gave up 7 bases; unmatched junction bases: 16. This chain's CDR3 is CASSRVTQAGGSGYTF. CDR3 coding DNA: TGTGCCAGCAGTCGGGTAACGCAGGCAGGGGGCTCTGGCTACACCTTC.

The V call is TRBV7-2, the J call TRBJ2-3; 9 bases agree with TRBD2. The V segment lost 1 base and the J segment 6 bases; nucleotides outside the gene matches: 2. Germline V gives CDR1 SGHTA, CDR2 FQGNSA. There are 14 residues in the CDR3. Here the CDR3 reads CASSLGGGVDTQYF. The DNA of the CDR3 is TGTGCCAGCAGCTTAGGCGGGGGGGTGGATACGCAGTATTTT.

The rearrangement uses TRBV5-1 and TRBJ1-2; 9 bases line up with TRBD1. V gave up 3 bases and J gave up 5 bases; unmatched junction bases: 11. The CDR3 contains 16 residues. Looked up from germline, CDR1 is SGHRS and CDR2 is YFSETQ. The CDR3 nucleotides are TGCGCCAGCAGCTCGGACAGGGGCGCTCTCGGGTATGGCTACACCTTC. Protein sequence: CASSSDRGALGYGYTF.

This chain uses TRBV30 with TRBJ1-6; tentatively, D is TRBD1 (5 bases). The CDR3 runs 15 residues. CDR1 GTSNPN and CDR2 SVGIG come from the germline V gene (reference sequence). V gave up 3 bases and J gave up 9 bases, with 18 bases separating them. The CDR3 protein is CAWSLTGQGRSPLHF. CDR3 in DNA: TGTGCCTGGAGCCTCACCGGGCAGGGTCGTTCACCCCTCCACTTT.

The chain employs TRBV6-5 and TRBJ2-3; D may be TRBD1 or TRBD2 (5 bases each). The germline V gene encodes CDR1 MNHEY and CDR2 SVGAGI. There are 14 residues in the CDR3. Trimming shortened V by 7 bases and J by 0 bases, and 11 bases separated the two germline ends. This CDR3 is CASTRDPSTDTQYF. The CDR3 DNA reads as TGTGCCAGCACAAGGGACCCTAGCACAGATACGCAGTATTTT.

The V and J genes are TRBV5-1 and TRBJ2-3; no reliable D call. The CDR3 sequence is 17 residues long. CDR1 SGHRS and CDR2 YFSETQ come from the germline V gene. Trimming left V 0 bases short and J 0 bases short, with 14 bases between. As DNA, the CDR3 is TGCGCCAGCAGCTTGGTACGTGGACGGAAGAGCACAGATACGCAGTATTTT. Amino acid sequence: CASSLVRGRKSTDTQYF.

The CDR3 bases are TGTGCCAGCAGTCGGGACAGGGAAGAGACCCAGTACTTC. Its translation is CASSRDREETQYF. The chain combines TRBV4-2 with TRBJ2-5, with 9 bases that match TRBD1. The germline gives CDR1 LGHNA, CDR2 YNFKEQ. The CDR3 is 13 amino acids. V lost 6 bases, J lost 3 bases, and 2 bases stayed unmatched.

This clone was seen more than once but under ten times. This chain links TRBV29-1 with TRBJ1-1, with 9 bases that match TRBD1. The CDR3 has 13 amino acids. Germline assignment: CDR1 SQVTM and CDR2 ANQGSEA. The ends lost 7 bases at V and 5 bases at J; junction bases unmatched: 8. The CDR3 DNA reads as TGCAGCGGCGTACAGGGGGCCCGGACTGAAGCTTTCTTT. Residues: CSGVQGARTEAFF.

The V call is TRBV13, the J call TRBJ2-7; 8 bases map to TRBD2. CDR3 length equals 22 residues. CDR1 is PRHDT, CDR2 FYEKMQ, per germline (reference sequence). The V and J ends lost 1 base and 6 bases, in that order; junction bases with no gene match: 29. In DNA, the CDR3 is TGTGCCAGCAGCTTAGCCCCATTAGCAGGTACGGGAGGGCTCCCACTCTATTGCGAGCAGTACTTC. Protein sequence: CASSLAPLAGTGGLPLYCEQYF.

The rearrangement joins TRBV7-2 to TRBJ2-7; 7 nucleotides agree with TRBD2. V dropped 3 bases and J dropped 3; count of bases not matched to a gene: 14. CDR3 length equals 17 residues. Germline V gene sequence: CDR1 SGHTA, CDR2 FQGNSA. This CDR3 is CASSFGIRAGAVYEQYF. CDR3 nucleotide sequence: TGTGCCAGCAGCTTCGGTATTCGGGCGGGAGCGGTCTACGAGCAGTACTTC. The variable domain in full, with the rest retrieved from reference TRBV7-2 and TRBJ2-7, is GAGVSQSPSNKVTEKGKDVELRCDPISGHTALYWYRQSLGQGLEFLIYFQGNSAPDKSGLPSDRFSAERTGGSVSTLTIQRTQQEDSAVYLCASSFGIRAGAVYEQYFGPGTRLTVT.